The 11 T cell receptor beta chains below come from one sample, sequenced in a study of T cells in women clearing cervical HPV infection. Assay: immunoSEQ multiplex PCR; the TCRdb copy retains only in-frame clones and omits some. The table gives 40,000 to 55,000 clones; the top ten clones make up 0.95% to 1.5% of it. What was sequenced was blood buffy coat. These receptor sequences come from a woman aged 18 to 75 with a cervical HPV16 infection that either progressed to CIN3+ or cleared (not recorded which).

Concerning this clone: Read sequence stops 3 residues before the CDR3 end, and the germline J gene provides the missing end. The rearrangement links TRBV7-9 to TRBJ1-2, with D uncertain. This CDR3 spans 14 amino acids. CDR1 is SEHNR, CDR2 FQNEAQ, per germline (reference sequence). CDR3 DNA, as far as it was read: TGTGCCAGCAGCTTAACTAGCGGAGACGATGAC. Encoded protein: CASSLTSGDDD. The CDR3 reads in full as CASSLTSGDDDYTF.

Concerning this clone: The read is 3 residues too short to cover the CDR3 end, so that end is filled in from the germline J gene. The chain has TRBV2 and TRBJ1-2; D gene uncertain. CDR3 length: 11 residues. V was clipped by 7 bases and J by 7 bases, with 10 bases between them. The germline V gene encodes CDR1 SNHLY and CDR2 FYNNEI. The part of the CDR3 DNA that was read is TGTGCCAGCAACCCCAGTGGTGGC. This codes for CASNPSGG. The entire CDR3 protein is CASNPSGGYTF.

For this clone: The read ends 3 residues before the CDR3 terminus; that terminus is restored from the germline J gene. This chain joins TRBV7-9 and TRBJ1-1, with no clear D. Between the trimmed V and J ends, which lost 5 bases and 4 bases, there was a span of 17 bases. The CDR3 length is 15 residues. Germline-derived CDR1 and CDR2 are SEHNR and FQNEAQ (reference sequence). The part of the CDR3 DNA that was read is TGTGCCAGCAGCCCAACGTCTTTGAGAGGCACTGAA. Its translation: CASSPTSLRGTE. The complete CDR3 reads CASSPTSLRGTEAFF. Filled out from reference TRBV7-9 and TRBJ1-1, the complete variable domain reads DTGVSQNPRHKITKRGQNVTFRCDPISEHNRLYWYRQTLGQGPEFLTYFQNEAQLEKSRLLSDRFSAERPKGSFSTLEIQRTEQGDSAMYLCASSPTSLRGTEAFFGQGTRLTVV.

The sequenced part of the CDR3 DNA is TGCAGCGGCACCGTGGACAGAGTTGGCGAG. It translates to CSGTVDRVGE. The entire CDR3 reads CSGTVDRVGEQYF. V is TRBV29-1 and J is TRBJ2-7; D is perhaps TRBD1 (6 bases). Read coverage stops 3 residues before the CDR3 terminus; the germline J gene supplies the remainder. Trimming took 7 bases from V and 6 from J, leaving 19 bases between them. Germline V lookup: CDR1 SQVTM, CDR2 ANQGSEA. The length of the CDR3 is 13 residues.

As concerns this clone: With the read ending 3 residues before the CDR3 end, the germline J gene is used to fill in that end. The chain carries TRBV18 and TRBJ2-3; 7 nucleotides agree with TRBD2. Germline V CDR1 and CDR2: KGHSH, LQKENI. This CDR3 has 16 amino acids. V lost 1 base, J lost 0 bases, and 4 bases stayed unmatched. CDR3 sequence: CASSPRQRGSTDTQYF. CDR3 DNA, as far as it was read: TGTGCCAGCTCACCACGCCAGCGGGGCAGCACAGATACG.

On this clone: The read terminates 3 residues ahead of where the CDR3 ends, so the germline J gene completes it. Other DNA variants within this sample encode the same CDR3. The gene calls are TRBV5-4 and TRBJ2-7; D is perhaps TRBD2 (6 bases). Trimming left V 4 bases short and J 4 bases short, with 18 bases between. In germline, CDR1 is SGHNT, CDR2 YYREEE (reference sequence). The CDR3 length is 15 residues. CDR3 region: CASSLSRGMGYEQYF. The DNA read from the CDR3 is TGTGCCAGCAGCCTCTCGCGCGGGATGGGTTACGAG. The complete variable domain, with remaining parts taken from reference TRBV5-4 and TRBJ2-7, reads ETGVTQSPTHLIKTRGQQVTLRCSSQSGHNTVSWYQQALGQGPQFIFQYYREEENGRGNFPPRFSGLQFPNYSSELNVNALELDDSALYLCASSLSRGMGYEQYFGPGTRLTVT.

Regarding this clone: In the same sample, other DNA sequences code for this CDR3. Incomplete CDR3 DNA: TGCAGCGTTGGTGACAGGCTCCAAGAGACG. Encoded protein: CSVGDRLQET. The CDR3, in full, reads CSVGDRLQETQYF. The gene calls are TRBV29-1 and TRBJ2-3; D possibly corresponds to TRBD1 (6 bases). The DNA ends 3 residues before the CDR3 does, and the rest of the CDR3 is filled in from the germline J gene. Germline V gene lookup returns CDR1 SQVTM and CDR2 ANQGSEA. The CDR3 consists of 13 residues.

Of note for this clone: With the read ending 3 residues before the CDR3 end, the germline J gene is used to fill in that end. The chain joins TRBV7-3 to TRBJ2-7; 8 nucleotides match TRBD1. The CDR3 is made up of 14 amino acids. Germline V gives CDR1 SGHTA, CDR2 FQGTGA. V lost 5 bases, J lost 4 bases, and 7 bases stayed unmatched. Incomplete CDR3 DNA: TGTGCCAGCAGCCAAAAAACAGGGGGTTACGAG. This sequence encodes CASSQKTGGYE. The whole CDR3 region reads CASSQKTGGYEQYF.

Regarding this clone: The observed sequence ends 3 residues before the CDR3 terminus, with the missing tail filled in from the germline J gene. The V gene is TRBV7-8, the J gene TRBJ1-2, with unresolved D. Germline assignment: CDR1 SGHVS and CDR2 FQNEAQ. This CDR3 is 12 amino acids long. The sequenced part of the CDR3 DNA is TGTGCCAGCAGCTCCCTTAGAAACGAC. The encoded protein is CASSSLRND. The full CDR3 is CASSSLRNDYTF.

A word on this clone: Read coverage stops 3 residues before the CDR3 terminus; the germline J gene supplies the remainder. The rearrangement uses TRBV14 and TRBJ2-7; 8 nucleotides line up with TRBD1. V gave up 10 bases and J gave up 5 bases; unmatched junction bases: 10. CDR1 and CDR2 (germline): SGHDN, FVKESK. This CDR3 has 13 residues. The CDR3 region is CATRDRLEDEQYF. The covered CDR3 bases are TGTGCCACCAGGGACAGGTTAGAGGACGAG.

In the case of this clone: The CDR3 is cut off 3 residues early in the read; its end comes from the germline J gene. The chain employs TRBV20-1 and TRBJ2-1; 11 positions match TRBD2. Unmatched junction bases numbered 9, after V lost 5 bases and J lost 6 bases. The CDR3 has 15 residues. Per the germline V gene, CDR1 is DFQATT and CDR2 is SNEGSKA (reference sequence). The CDR3 sequence is CSAQKLAGVGNEQFF. Incomplete CDR3 DNA: TGCAGTGCTCAGAAACTAGCGGGAGTCGGCAATGAG.